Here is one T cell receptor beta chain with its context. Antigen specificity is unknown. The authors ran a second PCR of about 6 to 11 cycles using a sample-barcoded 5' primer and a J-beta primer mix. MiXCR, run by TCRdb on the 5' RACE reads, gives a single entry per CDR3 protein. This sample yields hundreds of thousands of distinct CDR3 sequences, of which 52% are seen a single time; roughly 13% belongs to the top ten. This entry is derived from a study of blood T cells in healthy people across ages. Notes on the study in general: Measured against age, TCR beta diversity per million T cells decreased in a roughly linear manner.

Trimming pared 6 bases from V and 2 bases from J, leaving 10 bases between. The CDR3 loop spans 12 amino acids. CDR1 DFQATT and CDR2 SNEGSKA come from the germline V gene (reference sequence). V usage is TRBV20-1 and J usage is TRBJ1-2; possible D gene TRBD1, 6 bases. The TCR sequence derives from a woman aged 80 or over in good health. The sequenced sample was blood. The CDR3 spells CSASDRNYGYTF. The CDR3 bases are TGCAGTGCATCCGACAGGAACTATGGCTACACCTTC.